Shown below are 12 T cell receptor beta chains from a single sample sequenced in a study of T cell changes during pregnancy in multiple sclerosis. Sequencing used immunoSEQ multiplex PCR; TCRdb keeps in-frame clones, though not all of them. Of about 45,000 clones listed, roughly 90% were seen once; the top ten hold 1.9%. The sequencing used peripheral blood, collected in the first trimester of pregnancy. These receptors were taken from a female donor with multiple sclerosis, enrolled in a pregnancy study.

This clone was recorded only once. The rearrangement links TRBV28 to TRBJ1-1; D is unresolved. Germline V lookup: CDR1 MDHEN, CDR2 SYDVKM. The CDR3 has 11 residues. V lost 9 bases, J lost 0 bases, and 5 bases lay in between. CDR3 residues: CASRMNTEAFF. The CDR3 DNA follows: TGTGCCAGTAGAATGAACACTGAAGCTTTCTTT.

The V and J genes are TRBV5-8 and TRBJ1-1, with a possible D match to TRBD1 (6 bases). Trimming took off 6 bases at V and 0 bases at J, with 21 bases between the two ends. From germline, CDR1 is SGHTS and CDR2 YDEGEE. The CDR3 runs to 17 residues. The CDR3 DNA reads TGTGCCAGCACCCTGGGCACAGGGTTTGGCGTGAACACTGAAGCTTTCTTT. Translating it yields CASTLGTGFGVNTEAFF.

V usage is TRBV18 and J usage is TRBJ2-2; 9 positions match TRBD1. The CDR3 has 16 residues. Per the germline V gene, CDR1 is KGHSH and CDR2 is LQKENI. V lost 6 bases, J lost 7 bases, and 12 bases stayed unmatched. CDR3 in DNA: TGTGCCAGCTCGAGAAACACAGGGGGCGTTGGCGGGGAGCTGTTTTTT. Residues: CASSRNTGGVGGELFF.

CDR3 nucleotides: TGTGCCAGCAGCTTAGACGGCAGACTTTACAACAATGAGCAGTTCTTC. Translating it yields CASSLDGRLYNNEQFF. The J gene is TRBJ2-1, the V gene TRBV7-8; D ambiguous. The CDR3 length is 16 residues. Trimming took off 1 base at V and 5 bases at J, with 15 bases between the two ends. Germline CDR1 is SGHVS and CDR2 is FQNEAQ.

The J gene is TRBJ1-4, the V gene TRBV6-5; 12 positions match TRBD1. The CDR3 covers 13 residues. V lost 4 bases to trimming and J lost 14 bases; unmatched junction nucleotides: 5. Germline V gene lookup returns CDR1 MNHEY and CDR2 SVGAGI. The CDR3 DNA is TGTGCCAGCAGTTCGGGGACAGGGGGCGCCCTGTTTTTT. This gives the protein CASSSGTGGALFF.

J is TRBJ1-4 and V is TRBV4-3; D is perhaps TRBD1 (5 bases). This CDR3 is 16 amino acids long. In germline, CDR1 is LGHNA, CDR2 YSLEER. V was shortened by 1 base and J by 5 bases, with 14 bases between the two germline ends. The CDR3 coding sequence is TGCGCCAGCAGCCAAGTCGGTGGCAGGGAAAATGAAAAACTGTTTTTT. This sequence encodes CASSQVGGRENEKLFF.

The chain has TRBV18 and TRBJ1-2; D perhaps matches TRBD1 (5 bases). The CDR3 consists of 13 residues. Germline assignment: CDR1 KGHSH and CDR2 LQKENI. V shed 3 bases and J shed 6 bases, with 11 bases lying between them. The CDR3 reads CASSPQGLNGYTF. The CDR3 DNA reads as TGTGCCAGCTCACCCCAGGGTCTCAATGGCTACACCTTC.

This chain links TRBV6-1 with TRBJ2-7, with a tentative D call TRBD1 (5 bases). V gave up 2 bases and J gave up 4 bases, with 15 bases separating them. CDR3 length equals 15 residues. Germline-derived CDR1 and CDR2 are MNHNS and SASEGT. The CDR3 region has the DNA TGTGCCAGCAGTGAAAGGGCCTGGACACGATACGAGCAGTACTTC. Protein: CASSERAWTRYEQYF.

The chain recombines TRBV19 with TRBJ1-5; TRBD1 aligns across 8 bases. The CDR3 spans 14 residues. V was clipped by 7 bases and J by 7 bases; unmatched bases: 9. Per germline, CDR1 LNHDA and CDR2 SQIVND (reference sequence). Here the CDR3 reads CASTWPGGGQPQHF. CDR3 coding DNA: TGTGCCAGTACCTGGCCAGGGGGCGGCCAGCCCCAGCATTTT.

The chain employs TRBV19 and TRBJ2-1; D uncertain. The ends were cut back, 2 bases at V and 6 bases at J, with 8 bases in the middle. The CDR3 covers 13 residues. CDR1 and CDR2 (germline): LNHDA, SQIVND (reference sequence). The CDR3 protein is CASSITAFNEQFF. In nucleotides, the CDR3 is TGTGCCAGTAGTATAACAGCCTTCAATGAGCAGTTCTTC.

Worth noting for this clone: The germline gene is not matched at one end of the junction; a read error may be the cause. The chain couples TRBV7-7 to TRBJ2-7; D might be TRBD1 (7 bases). CDR1 and CDR2 from the germline V gene are SSHAT and FNYEAQ (reference sequence). This CDR3 is built from 15 residues. The CDR3 DNA reads TGTGCTAGCAGCTTAGCGGAGGGGGCTGCCTACGAGCAGTACTTC. Its protein is CASSLAEGAAYEQYF.

This chain uses TRBV5-1 with TRBJ1-3; 9 bases are shared with TRBD1. CDR3 size: 17 residues. The germline gives CDR1 SGHRS, CDR2 YFSETQ. The V gene end was trimmed by 3 bases and the J gene end by 0 bases; junction bases not matched to a gene: 7. The CDR3 nucleotides are TGCGCCAGCAGCTCAAGACCGACAGGGGGCTCTGGAAACACCATATATTTT. Translation gives CASSSRPTGGSGNTIYF.